The 19 T cell receptor beta chains below come from one sample, sequenced in a study of cytomegalovirus exposure and HLA in healthy donors. Amplification used 60 Vbeta primers and 13 Jbeta primers. Sequenced by immunoSEQ multiplex PCR; TCRdb stores in-frame clones only, minus some. The sample yields under 200,000 clones, about three quarters seen once. Sequencing was done on a sample of PBMCs. The receptors derive from a young woman in good health and CMV-seronegative.

The rearrangement uses TRBV30 and TRBJ2-2; tentative D call: TRBD1 (5 bases). V dropped 1 base and J dropped 2 bases, with 17 bases sitting between them. Germline CDR1 GTSNPN, CDR2 SVGIG (reference sequence). The CDR3 runs 17 residues. The CDR3: CAWSGFVGQGNTGELFF. CDR3 in DNA: TGTGCCTGGAGTGGTTTTGTAGGGCAGGGAAACACCGGGGAGCTGTTTTTT.

This chain uses TRBV18 with TRBJ1-1; 8 bases line up with TRBD1. This CDR3 spans 16 amino acids. V was clipped by 2 bases and J by 4 bases; unmatched bases: 9. CDR1 KGHSH and CDR2 LQKENI come from the germline V gene. CDR3 nucleotide sequence: TGTGCCAGCTCACCAGCTGCTACAGGGGGAGGCACTGAAGCTTTCTTT. Residues: CASSPAATGGGTEAFF.

This chain joins TRBV19 and TRBJ1-1, with a possible D match to TRBD1 (6 bases). This CDR3 comprises 14 residues. V lost 9 bases to trimming and J lost 4 bases, with 18 bases between them. CDR1 and CDR2 (germline): LNHDA, SQIVND (reference sequence). The CDR3 bases are TGTGCCAGCCGCAACCGGGGACAAGTCACTGAAGCTTTCTTT. This translates into CASRNRGQVTEAFF.

The rearrangement uses TRBV28 and TRBJ1-1; D unresolved. The CDR3 has 15 amino acids. Germline values: CDR1 MDHEN, CDR2 SYDVKM. Trimming removed 6 bases at V and 4 bases at J, with 18 bases between. This chain's CDR3 is CASSSLTVTRTEAFF. The CDR3 DNA reads as TGTGCCAGCAGCTCTCTTACAGTTACTCGCACTGAAGCTTTCTTT.

The chain links TRBV7-7 to TRBJ2-2; 7 positions match TRBD1. The CDR3 has 15 residues. J gave up 5 bases and V 1 base, and 4 bases lay outside the gene matches. Germline V CDR1 and CDR2: SSHAT, FNYEAQ (reference sequence). The CDR3 is CASSLVEGATGELFF. CDR3 DNA sequence: TGTGCCAGCAGCTTAGTAGAGGGGGCGACCGGGGAGCTGTTTTTT.

The chain employs TRBV10-3 and TRBJ2-7; tentative D call: TRBD2 (7 bases). The V end lost 8 bases, the J end lost 4 bases, and 18 bases lay between the germline ends. Germline assignment: CDR1 ENHRY and CDR2 SYGVKD. The CDR3 loop spans 14 amino acids. The CDR3, as DNA: TGTGCCATCGGGACCGGGGGGCTTATGTACGAGCAGTACTTC. This sequence encodes CAIGTGGLMYEQYF.

This clone turned up a few times. The chain joins TRBV19 to TRBJ1-1, with D maybe TRBD1 (6 bases). Germline values: CDR1 LNHDA, CDR2 SQIVND (reference sequence). The CDR3 sequence is 12 residues long. Trimming took off 5 bases at V and 5 bases at J, with 9 bases between the two ends. This chain's CDR3 is CASSRRGTEAFF. The CDR3 DNA follows: TGTGCCAGTAGTCGAAGGGGGACTGAAGCTTTCTTT. Full variable domain (remainder filled in from reference TRBV19 and TRBJ1-1): DGGITQSPKYLFRKEGQNVTLSCEQNLNHDAMYWYRQDPGQGLRLIYYSQIVNDFQKGDIAEGYSVSREKKESFPLTVTSAQKNPTAFYLCASSRRGTEAFFGQGTRLTVV.

This clone was seen more than once but under ten times. V is TRBV15 and J is TRBJ2-3, with 9 positions matching TRBD1. Germline-derived CDR1 and CDR2 are LNHNV and YYDKDF (reference sequence). The CDR3 has 16 amino acids. The V segment lost 0 bases and the J segment 8 bases; nucleotides outside the gene matches: 9. The CDR3 here is CATSRDSQGAGGTQYF. CDR3 nucleotides: TGTGCCACCAGCAGAGATTCACAGGGGGCGGGTGGTACGCAGTATTTT.

There are a few counts of this clone. The rearrangement links TRBV6-5 to TRBJ1-4; 7 bases are shared with TRBD1. The CDR3 is 14 residues long. CDR1 is MNHEY, CDR2 SVGAGI, per germline. J was trimmed by 7 bases and V by 0 bases; bases with no gene match: 2. The CDR3 is CASSYSRTGEKLFF. CDR3 DNA: TGTGCCAGCAGTTACTCGAGGACAGGTGAAAAACTGTTTTTT.

The chain joins TRBV2 to TRBJ2-5; 8 bases map to TRBD1. Germline V gene sequence: CDR1 SNHLY, CDR2 FYNNEI. Trimming took 7 bases from V and 2 from J; bases not matched to a gene: 6. The CDR3 extends over 14 amino acids. CDR3 amino acids: CASTQGAAQETQYF. In DNA form, the CDR3 reads TGTGCCAGCACCCAGGGGGCAGCACAAGAGACCCAGTACTTC. The full variable domain, rest sourced from reference TRBV2 and TRBJ2-5, is EPEVTQTPSHQVTQMGQEVILRCVPISNHLYFYWYRQILGQKVEFLVSFYNNEISEKSEIFDDQFSVERPDGSNFTLKIRSTKLEDSAMYFCASTQGAAQETQYFGPGTRLLVL.

The chain is built from TRBV6-5 and TRBJ2-3, with D possibly TRBD2 on 5 matching bases. V was cut by 2 bases and J by 8 bases, with 20 bases left in between. The germline V gene encodes CDR1 MNHEY and CDR2 SVGAGI. This CDR3 is 16 amino acids long. The CDR3 sequence is CASSYKASFFTSTQYF. The DNA of the CDR3 is TGTGCCAGCAGTTACAAGGCTAGCTTCTTCACTAGTACGCAGTATTTT.

V usage is TRBV5-1 and J usage is TRBJ2-5, with a possible D match to TRBD2 (6 bases). Trimming took 6 bases from V and 1 from J, leaving 19 bases between them. Germline V lookup: CDR1 SGHRS, CDR2 YFSETQ. The CDR3 runs 16 residues. CDR3 protein: CASNSFAGGVQETQYF. CDR3 DNA: TGCGCCAGCAACTCATTCGCGGGCGGGGTCCAAGAGACCCAGTACTTC.

This clone was observed a handful of times. The genes are TRBV7-2 and TRBJ1-2; tentative D call: TRBD1 (5 bases). The length of the CDR3 is 13 residues. Germline V gene lookup returns CDR1 SGHTA and CDR2 FQGNSA. V was trimmed by 3 bases and J by 6 bases, leaving 11 bases between them. The CDR3 DNA sequence: TGTGCCAGCAGCTTCATGGGGCGCGATGGCTACACCTTC. This sequence encodes CASSFMGRDGYTF.

The chain links TRBV11-3 to TRBJ2-2, with D tentatively TRBD1 (5 bases). The CDR3 loop spans 12 amino acids. The V gene's germline CDR1 is SGHNT and CDR2 YENEEA. Between the trimmed V and J ends, which lost 5 bases and 4 bases, there was a span of 5 bases. CDR3 in amino acids: CASSRGTGELFF. The CDR3 DNA sequence: TGTGCCAGCAGCAGGGGCACCGGGGAGCTGTTTTTT.

The genes are TRBV15 and TRBJ1-2; perhaps TRBD1 as D (5 bases). This CDR3 is built from 16 residues. Germline assignment: CDR1 LNHNV and CDR2 YYDKDF (reference sequence). Deletions cut 5 bases from V and 0 bases from J, with 16 bases between. This CDR3 is CATSAGTSATNYGYTF. The CDR3 DNA reads TGTGCCACCAGCGCCGGGACTTCGGCGACTAACTATGGCTACACCTTC.

This clone was found once. This chain links TRBV30 with TRBJ2-7, with 7 positions matching TRBD1. Unmatched junction bases numbered 6, after V lost 1 base and J lost 6 bases. The CDR3 is 13 residues long. Looked up from germline, CDR1 is GTSNPN and CDR2 is SVGIG (reference sequence). Written as DNA, the CDR3 is TGTGCCTGGAGTGGACAGGGATTAGGCGAGCAGTACTTC. This gives the protein CAWSGQGLGEQYF.

This clone was seen more than once but under ten times. The chain employs TRBV6-1 and TRBJ2-7, with D possibly being TRBD1 (5 bases). The germline V and J ends were trimmed by 4 bases and 2 bases, with 12 bases remaining between them. The CDR3 sequence is 14 residues long. Germline V gene sequence: CDR1 MNHNS, CDR2 SASEGT. Written as DNA, the CDR3 is TGTGCCAGCAGTGGCAAGGGGTCGGCCTACGAGCAGTACTTC. It yields the protein CASSGKGSAYEQYF.

J is TRBJ1-1 and V is TRBV13; no reliable D call. V was cut by 1 base and J by 5 bases, with 11 bases left in between. Germline loops: CDR1 PRHDT, CDR2 FYEKMQ (reference sequence). The CDR3 spans 14 residues. The CDR3, as DNA: TGTGCCAGCAGCTTAGAAGCGGTAGGGACTGAAGCTTTCTTT. Translation: CASSLEAVGTEAFF. Full variable domain (missing parts from reference TRBV13 and TRBJ1-1): AAGVIQSPRHLIKEKRETATLKCYPIPRHDTVYWYQQGPGQDPQFLISFYEKMQSDKGSIPDRFSAQQFSDYHSELNMSSLELGDSALYFCASSLEAVGTEAFFGQGTRLTVV.

This sequence joins TRBV4-1 and TRBJ1-5; D perhaps matches TRBD1 (5 bases). V was trimmed by 0 bases and J by 9 bases, leaving 15 bases between them. Germline V gives CDR1 MGHRA, CDR2 YSYEKL. This CDR3 has 15 amino acids. CDR3 nucleotide sequence: TGCGCCAGCAGCCAAGATCTCAGGGAGGTATGGCCCCAGCATTTT. It is translated as CASSQDLREVWPQHF.